The entry below gives a single T cell receptor (beta chain) sequence along with its context. Its specificity is not known. The sample comes from a study of cytomegalovirus exposure and HLA in healthy donors. Primers: 60 Vbeta forward and 13 Jbeta reverse. Profiling relied on immunoSEQ multiplex PCR, and the TCRdb table lists in-frame clones only, not all of them. Seen here are roughly 190,000 clones, roughly 80% observed once, and the top ten hold over 5.5%. The V and J ends lost 0 bases and 1 base, in that order; junction bases with no gene match: 6. Germline V gene lookup returns CDR1 LGHNA and CDR2 YSLEER. The CDR3 length is 17 residues. Overall study findings and caveats: Reported results showed that the classifier diagnosed cytomegalovirus status with high specificity and sensitivity. While the bulk of TCR sequences proved rare, some public TCRs turned up in many donors. TCR association rates varied by HLA locus in a later analysis, with DRB1 highest and HLA-C lowest. Follow-up analysis later connected one missense variant in DCLRE1C with trimming of TCR beta V- and J-genes.

V gene TRBV4-3 combines with J gene TRBJ1-1; 9 nucleotides match TRBD1. The sample comprised PBMCs. The sequence was collected from a middle-aged man in good health and CMV-seropositive. The CDR3 bases are TGCGCCAGCAGCCAAGATGAGGGGACAGGGAGGAACACTGAAGCTTTCTTT. Protein product: CASSQDEGTGRNTEAFF.